These 27 T cell receptor beta chains were all obtained from the same sample, sequenced in a study of cytomegalovirus exposure and HLA in healthy donors. The PCR employed 60 Vbeta primers together with 13 Jbeta primers. Measured with immunoSEQ multiplex PCR; TCRdb has only the in-frame clones, and not every one. The table includes about 86,000 clones, about 77% detected once. Material: PBMCs. The receptor set was obtained from a male donor in good health and CMV-seropositive.

V is TRBV6-5 and J is TRBJ2-7; TRBD1 agrees at 8 bases. With 5 bases clipped from V and 6 bases from J, the junction kept 6 bases outside the gene matches. Germline-derived CDR1 and CDR2 are MNHEY and SVGAGI. This CDR3 region has 13 residues. CDR3 sequence reads: CASSRGQAGEQYF. The CDR3 bases are TGTGCCAGCAGTAGGGGACAGGCAGGCGAGCAGTACTTC.

The V call is TRBV4-2, the J call TRBJ2-7, with a tentative D call TRBD2 (6 bases). Germline loops: CDR1 LGHNA, CDR2 YNFKEQ. The CDR3 covers 16 residues. Trimming removed 0 bases from V and 4 bases from J, with 16 bases in between. In nucleotides, the CDR3 is TGTGCCAGCAGCCAAGATCTGGCTAGCGAGAGTTACGAGCAGTACTTC. Translation gives CASSQDLASESYEQYF.

The chain carries TRBV19 and TRBJ2-7; 10 bases align to TRBD2. This CDR3 is built from 14 residues. V gave up 5 bases and J gave up 3 bases; unmatched junction bases: 4. Germline V gene lookup returns CDR1 LNHDA and CDR2 SQIVND (reference sequence). Written as DNA, the CDR3 is TGTGCCAGTAGTCCGACTAGCGGGTTCTACGAGCAGTACTTC. Protein product: CASSPTSGFYEQYF.

The V gene is TRBV10-1, the J gene TRBJ1-1; no firm D call. The CDR3 spans 12 residues. Germline-derived CDR1 and CDR2 are WNHNN and SYGVQD (reference sequence). Trimming left V 4 bases short and J 1 base short, with 4 bases between. This CDR3 reads CASSGQNTEAFF. CDR3 bases: TGCGCCAGCAGTGGACAGAACACTGAAGCTTTCTTT.

J is TRBJ2-1 and V is TRBV4-3, with TRBD2 matching over 14 bases. This CDR3 region has 20 residues. Germline V gene sequence: CDR1 LGHNA, CDR2 YSLEER. Trimming removed 2 bases from V and 1 base from J; junction bases left unmatched: 10. CDR3 nucleotide sequence: TGCGCCAGCAGCCAACCGAGGACTAGCGGGAGGTCCCCTTCCTACAATGAGCAGTTCTTC. As protein: CASSQPRTSGRSPSYNEQFF.

The rearrangement joins TRBV5-6 to TRBJ2-6; D ambiguous. Trimming took off 3 bases at V and 2 bases at J, with 21 bases between the two ends. Germline CDR1 SGHDT, CDR2 YYEEEE. This CDR3 spans 19 amino acids. The CDR3 spells CASSSLDDSSLTGANVLTF. The DNA for the CDR3 is TGTGCCAGCAGCTCGCTCGACGACTCTTCCCTTACTGGGGCCAACGTCCTGACTTTC.

This sequence joins TRBV30 and TRBJ2-5, with D maybe TRBD1 (6 bases). The J call is uncertain, as TRBJ2-7 better fits the DNA end. CDR3 length: 13 residues. Germline CDR1 GTSNPN, CDR2 SVGIG (reference sequence). DNA for the CDR3: TGTGCCTGGGGATCCGGGACATACTACGAGCAGTACTTC. Amino acids: CAWGSGTYYEQYF.

In nucleotides, the CDR3 is TGCAGCGTTCCGCGGCAAATTACAGATACGCAGTATTTT. This codes for CSVPRQITDTQYF. This chain connects TRBV29-1 to TRBJ2-3; D not resolved. Germline V lookup: CDR1 SQVTM, CDR2 ANQGSEA. V was cut by 5 bases and J by 3 bases, with 12 bases left in between. This CDR3 has 13 amino acids.

This clone was picked up one time. V and J are TRBV19 and TRBJ1-1; weak D call: TRBD1 (5 bases). The V end was cut by 6 bases, the J end by 4 bases, with 18 bases between. The CDR3 has 15 residues. Looked up from germline, CDR1 is LNHDA and CDR2 is SQIVND (reference sequence). The CDR3, as DNA: TGTGCCAGTAGCTACGAGACAGCCCCAGCCACTGAAGCTTTCTTT. Encoded protein: CASSYETAPATEAFF.

The V and J genes are TRBV27 and TRBJ2-7; TRBD1 aligns across 8 bases. The CDR3 has 13 residues. Unmatched junction bases numbered 3, after V lost 7 bases and J lost 1 base. CDR1 is MNHEY and CDR2 is SMNVEV in the germline V gene (reference sequence). The CDR3 loop is CASKWTGSYEQYF. The DNA for the CDR3 is TGTGCCAGCAAATGGACAGGGTCCTACGAGCAGTACTTC.

This clone counts as medium-sized (0.01 to 0.1%). The chain is built from TRBV29-1 and TRBJ2-5; 8 nucleotides match TRBD2. CDR3 size: 13 residues. Germline assignment: CDR1 SQVTM and CDR2 ANQGSEA. After removal of 5 bases from V and 7 bases from J, the junction contained 9 bases not matched to a gene. The CDR3 coding sequence is TGCAGCGTTCTTAGCGGGGAGATGGTGACCCAGTACTTC. Amino acid sequence: CSVLSGEMVTQYF.

This clone was recorded only once. V and J are TRBV5-8 and TRBJ1-5; D is unresolved. The CDR3 is 15 amino acids. The V gene's germline CDR1 is SGHTS and CDR2 YDEGEE. Trimming left V 0 bases short and J 0 bases short, with 7 bases between. The CDR3 sequence: CASSLEPGSNQPQHF. The CDR3 DNA reads TGTGCCAGCAGCTTGGAGCCGGGTAGCAATCAGCCCCAGCATTTT. The full variable domain, in which reference TRBV5-8 and TRBJ1-5 provide the parts outside the CDR3, is EAGVTQSPTHLIKTRGQQATLRCSPISGHTSVYWYQQALGLGLQFLLWYDEGEERNRGNFPPRFSGRQFPNYSSELNVNALELEDSALYLCASSLEPGSNQPQHFGDGTRLSIL.

V usage is TRBV1 and J usage is TRBJ2-6; no check of the table's D call, TRBD2, against the DNA was made. TRBV1 is labeled a pseudogene. CDR3 length: 16 residues. The CDR3 nucleotides are TGCACCAGCAGCCAAGATGTGAGCTCTGGGGCCAACGTCCTGACTTTC. Its translation: CTSSQDVSSGANVLTF.

This chain joins TRBV19 and TRBJ2-1, with 9 bases identical to TRBD2. Germline V gene sequence: CDR1 LNHDA, CDR2 SQIVND (reference sequence). The CDR3 totals 16 residues. V trimming: 5 bases; J trimming: 6 bases; junction bases outside the gene matches: 11. CDR3 coding DNA: TGTGCCAGTAGTCCCCTTGCGGGAGGGCCGGGCAATGAGCAGTTCTTC. It encodes CASSPLAGGPGNEQFF.

This sequence joins TRBV10-3 and TRBJ2-2; TRBD2 aligns across 13 bases. The germline CDR1 and CDR2 sequences are ENHRY and SYGVKD. The CDR3 spans 18 residues. After removal of 4 bases from V and 7 bases from J, the junction contained 12 bases not matched to a gene. The DNA for the CDR3 is TGTGCCATCAGTGGTGAAGGGGGGACTAGCGGGAAGAGCGGGGAGCTGTTTTTT. It yields the protein CAISGEGGTSGKSGELFF.

The CDR3: CASSLGQGSNQPQHF. The CDR3 DNA is TGTGCCAGCAGCTTAGGACAGGGGTCAAATCAGCCCCAGCATTTT. The J gene is TRBJ1-5, the V gene TRBV7-9, with 8 bases matching TRBD1. The CDR3 is 15 residues long. The germline gives CDR1 SEHNR, CDR2 FQNEAQ (reference sequence). Trimming at V came to 1 base and at J to 4 bases, leaving 3 bases not matched to a gene.

The CDR3 spells CASSLVVRQSTDTQYF. The DNA of the CDR3 is TGTGCCAGCAGCTTAGTCGTTCGACAGAGCACAGATACGCAGTATTTT. This sequence joins TRBV7-2 and TRBJ2-3; tentatively, D is TRBD1 (5 bases). CDR1 SGHTA and CDR2 FQGNSA come from the germline V gene. There are 16 residues in the CDR3. V was shortened by 1 base and J by 0 bases, with 11 bases between the two germline ends.

The chain carries TRBV7-8 and TRBJ2-3; 13 nucleotides line up with TRBD2. CDR3 length equals 22 residues. Germline V gene data show CDR1 as SGHVS and CDR2 as FQNEAQ. V gave up 4 bases and J gave up 1 base; unmatched junction bases: 20. The DNA for the CDR3 is TGTGCCAGCAGCTCCTACAGGGGACTAAGGACTAGCGGGAGTTCGGGCACAGATACGCAGTATTTT. Translating it yields CASSSYRGLRTSGSSGTDTQYF.

This clone was detected once. CDR3 sequence reads: CASSDPSGLANEQFF. The CDR3 DNA follows: TGTGCCAGCAGTGACCCCTCGGGACTAGCGAATGAGCAGTTCTTC. V usage is TRBV2 and J usage is TRBJ2-1, with 10 positions matching TRBD2. From germline, CDR1 is SNHLY and CDR2 FYNNEI. The trim removed 3 bases at V and 7 bases at J, leaving 6 bases unmatched. This CDR3 is built from 15 residues.

The CDR3 nucleotides are TGTGCCAGCAGTGTGCTAGGAAGGAGCCAAGAGACCCAGTACTTC. It yields the protein CASSVLGRSQETQYF. This chain joins TRBV2 and TRBJ2-5; D gene unclear. Germline-derived CDR1 and CDR2 are SNHLY and FYNNEI. CDR3 length: 15 residues. The V end was cut by 4 bases, the J end by 1 base, with 13 bases between.

This clone was detected only once. The chain has TRBV15 and TRBJ2-3, with 12 bases matching TRBD2. Germline CDR1 reads LNHNV; CDR2 reads YYDKDF (reference sequence). V shed 7 bases and J 6 bases; nucleotides not matched to a gene: 8. This CDR3 region has 15 residues. The CDR3 DNA follows: TGTGCCACCAAGCTAGCGGGAGGGCCCTCGGATACGCAGTATTTT. This encodes CATKLAGGPSDTQYF.

This clone was seen a handful of times. V usage is TRBV27 and J usage is TRBJ2-7, with D hard to call. With 6 bases removed from V and 7 bases from J, the gap between germline ends came to 22 bases. The germline gives CDR1 MNHEY, CDR2 SMNVEV (reference sequence). This CDR3 comprises 15 residues. The CDR3 reads CASSFALTGVWEQYF. In nucleotides, the CDR3 is TGTGCCAGCAGCTTCGCCCTGACGGGTGTGTGGGAGCAGTACTTC.

The gene calls are TRBV5-1 and TRBJ1-2; unclear D gene. CDR1 is SGHRS, CDR2 YFSETQ, per germline. The CDR3 has 13 amino acids. V was pared by 0 bases and J by 4 bases, with 7 bases between. CDR3 in DNA: TGCGCCAGCAGCTTGGATGGCAGCTATGGCTACACCTTC. Its protein product is CASSLDGSYGYTF.

This clone was detected only a few times. This chain uses TRBV11-3 with TRBJ1-1; a possible D gene is TRBD1 (6 bases). The CDR3 is made up of 13 amino acids. V was pared by 4 bases and J by 2 bases, with 8 bases between. CDR1 is SGHNT and CDR2 is YENEEA in the germline V gene. The CDR3 loop is CASSWGGNTEAFF. CDR3 DNA sequence: TGTGCCAGCAGCTGGGGGGGCAACACTGAAGCTTTCTTT.

This chain uses TRBV5-1 with TRBJ2-5, with 11 bases lining up with TRBD2. V was pared by 1 base and J by 0 bases, with 5 bases of the junction left unmatched. The CDR3 covers 17 residues. The V gene's germline CDR1 is SGHRS and CDR2 YFSETQ. The CDR3 DNA is TGCGCCAGCAGCTTGAGGACTAGCGGGTTGTACCAAGAGACCCAGTACTTC. Amino acids: CASSLRTSGLYQETQYF.

The chain's CDR3 is CASSRGQGPREQYF. CDR3 sequence (DNA): TGTGCCAGCAGCCGCGGACAGGGTCCGCGTGAGCAGTACTTC. This chain joins TRBV6-1 and TRBJ2-7, with TRBD1 identical over 8 bases. In germline, CDR1 is MNHNS, CDR2 SASEGT. The CDR3 contains 14 residues. Germline trimming cut 6 bases from V and 7 bases from J; bases unmatched to any gene: 11.

The V and J genes are TRBV5-1 and TRBJ1-2; D is perhaps TRBD1 (5 bases). V was trimmed by 4 bases and J by 3 bases, leaving 10 bases between them. The CDR3 sequence is 13 residues long. Per germline, CDR1 SGHRS and CDR2 YFSETQ. The CDR3, as DNA: TGCGCCAGCAGCCCAGGGTGGGACTATGGCTACACCTTC. Translating it yields CASSPGWDYGYTF.